One TCR beta chain is described in this entry. As yet, its antigen is unknown. CDR1 and CDR2 from the germline V gene are SGHDT and YYEEEE. The CDR3 is made up of 13 amino acids. V lost 1 base, J lost 7 bases, and 11 bases lay in between. Approximately 9.7 milliliters was the volume of peripheral blood drawn from each donor. The data originate from a study of blood T cells in healthy people across ages. General study results and limits: Comparison with aged donors showed that long-lived donors had more naive CD4+ cells and higher diversity.

Sample-barcoded 5' priming and a J-beta primer mix drove a second PCR of about 7 to 11 cycles. TCRdb analysed the 5' RACE reads with MiXCR anew, one entry per CDR3 protein. This table holds about a million distinct CDR3 sequences, roughly 47% found once. The receptor was derived from a woman aged 60-75 years in good health. The chain has TRBV5-6 and TRBJ2-5; D remains unclear. Material: blood. The CDR3 protein is CASSLWSEGTQYF. The CDR3 bases are TGTGCCAGCAGCTTGTGGAGTGAAGGGACCCAGTACTTC.